The next 24 T cell receptor beta chains were all read from a single sample in a study of post-analysis software for immune sequencing data. Findings of the study overall: There were five TRBV segments more frequent in patients than controls, and TRBV5-6, TRBV5-1 and TRBV20-1 were among them.

No cognate antigen is known for these TCRs. Each TCR beta cDNA library carried unique molecular identifiers. TCRdb re-called the PCR reads through MiXCR, storing one row per CDR3 protein. The sample consists of roughly 870,000 distinct CDR3 sequences, roughly half of them appearing once. The sequenced material came from blood. Receptors were obtained from a girl aged 5-17 years with multiple sclerosis.

This clonotype came up a few times. The chain combines TRBV12-5 with TRBJ1-2; D unresolved. The CDR3 contains 12 residues. CDR1 and CDR2 from the germline V gene are LGHNT and FRNRAP. The V end was cut by 1 base, the J end by 4 bases, with 4 bases between. CDR3 residues: CASGLAPYGYTF. In DNA form, the CDR3 reads TGTGCTAGTGGTTTGGCACCCTATGGCTACACCTTC.

V is TRBV5-1 and J is TRBJ1-2; D is unclear. CDR3 size: 18 residues. Germline V lookup: CDR1 SGHRS, CDR2 YFSETQ. Trimming took 0 bases from V and 0 from J, leaving 18 bases between them. The CDR3 spells CASSLVGGGNEPNYGYTF. As DNA, the CDR3 is TGCGCCAGCAGCTTGGTGGGAGGTGGAAATGAACCTAACTATGGCTACACCTTC.

Here the CDR3 reads CASSLVATAPYEQYF. Here the CDR3 DNA reads TGCGCCAGCAGCTTGGTTGCGACAGCCCCCTACGAGCAGTACTTC. The rearrangement joins TRBV5-1 to TRBJ2-5; D may be TRBD1 (5 bases). The J call may be in error: the DNA end matches TRBJ2-7 better. The CDR3 is 15 amino acids. Looked up from germline, CDR1 is SGHRS and CDR2 is YFSETQ.

In DNA, the CDR3 is TGTGCCAGCAGGGGGGGACAGGGTTACGAGCAGTACTTC. As protein: CASRGGQGYEQYF. The chain couples TRBV25-1 to TRBJ2-7; 9 bases line up with TRBD1. This CDR3 region has 13 residues. Germline V gene sequence: CDR1 MGHDK, CDR2 SYGVNS. Trimming took 6 bases from V and 4 from J; bases not matched to a gene: 4.

V gene TRBV5-1 combines with J gene TRBJ1-1; 9 bases are a match to TRBD1. V shed 3 bases and J 7 bases; nucleotides not matched to a gene: 7. The CDR3 length is 14 residues. CDR1 and CDR2 (germline): SGHRS, YFSETQ. CDR3 in DNA: TGCGCCAGCAGCTCCCGAGACAGGGGGAGTGAAGCTTTCTTT. Its translation: CASSSRDRGSEAFF.

A single count supports this clonotype. This chain links TRBV20-1 with TRBJ2-6; TRBD1 aligns across 7 bases. V dropped 0 bases and J dropped 4; count of bases not matched to a gene: 9. In germline, CDR1 is DFQATT, CDR2 SNEGSKA (reference sequence). The CDR3 has 17 amino acids. The CDR3 region has the DNA TGCAGTGCTAGAGATGAACAGGGGATAGGAGGGGCCAACGTCCTGACTTTC. Its translation: CSARDEQGIGGANVLTF.

V gene TRBV6-2 or TRBV6-3 combines with J gene TRBJ2-6; D possibly corresponds to TRBD2 (6 bases). Germline-derived CDR1 and CDR2 are MNHEY and SVGEGT. CDR3 size: 22 residues. With 4 bases removed from V and 3 bases from J, the gap between germline ends came to 31 bases. CDR3 DNA sequence: TGTGCCAGCAGTTCCCGGCGGTTCGCGGGCTCTACCTGGGGGGTTGGGGCCAACGTCCTGACTTTC. Amino acid sequence: CASSSRRFAGSTWGVGANVLTF.

This clonotype appeared a few times. This chain connects TRBV5-1 to TRBJ2-7, with 9 bases matching TRBD2. Germline values: CDR1 SGHRS, CDR2 YFSETQ. Trimming removed 7 bases from V and 7 bases from J; junction bases left unmatched: 9. The CDR3 is 13 amino acids. The DNA of the CDR3 is TGCGCCAGCGCAATAGCGGGAGCGCGGGAGCAGTACTTC. It specifies CASAIAGAREQYF.

The V and J genes are TRBV6-2 or TRBV6-3 and TRBJ1-5, with D maybe TRBD1 (5 bases). The CDR3 has 13 residues. Looked up from germline, CDR1 is MNHEY and CDR2 is SVGEGT. V was shortened by 5 bases and J by 9 bases, with 14 bases between the two germline ends. For the CDR3, the DNA is TGTGCCAGCAGTCTACAGGTGCCAACGCCCCAGCATTTT. This sequence encodes CASSLQVPTPQHF.

This chain connects TRBV5-6 to TRBJ2-1, with D possibly being TRBD1 (6 bases). V lost 0 bases and J 4 bases, leaving 14 bases between the germline ends. The CDR3 totals 16 residues. Per germline, CDR1 SGHDT and CDR2 YYEEEE. DNA of the CDR3: TGTGCCAGCAGCTTGGGAAGGGGGAACTCTTACAATGAGCAGTTCTTC. Protein product: CASSLGRGNSYNEQFF.

The rearrangement links TRBV5-1 to TRBJ2-6; 9 nucleotides agree with TRBD1. Germline CDR1 SGHRS, CDR2 YFSETQ. This CDR3 has 18 amino acids. Unmatched junction bases numbered 7, after V lost 1 base and J lost 2 bases. The CDR3 DNA follows: TGCGCCAGCAGCTTGCGGGGACAGGGCAACACTGGGGCCAACGTCCTGACTTTC. This translates into CASSLRGQGNTGANVLTF.

This CDR3 reads CSGAGIGLRGYTF. CDR3 DNA: TGCAGCGGAGCCGGGATAGGCCTCCGAGGCTACACCTTC. V gene TRBV29-1 combines with J gene TRBJ1-2; D is unresolved. V was shortened by 7 bases and J by 8 bases, with 20 bases between the two germline ends. Looked up from germline, CDR1 is SQVTM and CDR2 is ANQGSEA. This CDR3 contains 13 residues.

The rearrangement links TRBV25-1 to TRBJ2-1; no definite D call. The CDR3 loop spans 14 amino acids. The germline V gene has CDR1 MGHDK and CDR2 SYGVNS. Trimming left V 1 base short and J 7 bases short, with 11 bases between. CDR3 sequence: CASSELGDSNEQFF. Written as DNA, the CDR3 is TGTGCCAGCAGTGAATTAGGTGACTCTAATGAGCAGTTCTTC. The whole variable domain, filled in from reference TRBV25-1 and TRBJ2-1, reads EADIYQTPRYLVIGTGKKITLECSQTMGHDKMYWYQQDPGMELHLIHYSYGVNSTEKGDLSSESTVSRIRTEHFPLTLESARPSHTSQYLCASSELGDSNEQFFGPGTRLTVL.

This chain links TRBV20-1 with TRBJ2-5; TRBD1 agrees at 8 bases. The J call may be mistaken, given a closer DNA end match to TRBJ2-7. Germline loops: CDR1 DFQATT, CDR2 SNEGSKA (reference sequence). This CDR3 spans 14 amino acids. The CDR3 loop is CSARVIRDRYEQYF. CDR3 bases: TGCAGTGCTAGAGTCATCAGGGACAGGTACGAGCAGTACTTC.

The rearrangement joins TRBV3-1 to TRBJ2-1; 11 bases agree with TRBD1. Germline assignment: CDR1 LGHDT and CDR2 YNNKEL (reference sequence). Trimming at V came to 6 bases and at J to 5 bases, leaving 9 bases not matched to a gene. CDR3 length: 16 residues. The CDR3 here is CASRPGTGGGHNEQFF. The CDR3 region has the DNA TGTGCCAGCAGACCAGGGACAGGGGGTGGGCACAATGAGCAGTTCTTC.

This clonotype has only a few counts. The chain combines TRBV29-1 with TRBJ1-5; D remains unclear. This CDR3 contains 13 residues. Germline assignment: CDR1 SQVTM and CDR2 ANQGSEA. The V end was cut by 3 bases, the J end by 1 base, with 7 bases between. The CDR3 region has the DNA TGCAGCGTTGAGGATGGGAGCAATCAGCCCCAGCATTTT. Its protein is CSVEDGSNQPQHF.

This clonotype was detected only a few times. The chain links TRBV15 to TRBJ2-3, with 9 bases aligning to TRBD1. This CDR3 contains 12 residues. J was trimmed by 5 bases and V by 6 bases; bases with no gene match: 0. CDR1 and CDR2 (germline): LNHNV, YYDKDF (reference sequence). Written as DNA, the CDR3 is TGTGCCACCAGGGACAGGGGAGATACGCAGTATTTT. Amino acid sequence: CATRDRGDTQYF. The variable domain in full, with the rest retrieved from reference TRBV15 and TRBJ2-3, is DAMVIQNPRYQVTQFGKPVTLSCSQTLNHNVMYWYQQKSSQAPKLLFHYYDKDFNNEADTPDNFQSRRPNTSFCFLDIRSPGLGDTAMYLCATRDRGDTQYFGPGTRLTVL.

The V gene is TRBV5-1, the J gene TRBJ2-5, with no clear D. CDR1 and CDR2 (germline): SGHRS, YFSETQ. V shed 0 bases and J shed 3 bases, with 9 bases lying between them. The CDR3 runs to 14 residues. CDR3 DNA: TGCGCCAGCAGCTTGGGTCAGATTAAAGAGACCCAGTACTTC. It is translated as CASSLGQIKETQYF.

V is TRBV28 and J is TRBJ1-2; tentatively, D is TRBD1 (6 bases). The V end lost 8 bases, the J end lost 5 bases, and 12 bases lay between the germline ends. This CDR3 is built from 12 residues. Germline V gives CDR1 MDHEN, CDR2 SYDVKM. CDR3 residues: CASGGLSYGYTF. As DNA, the CDR3 is TGTGCCAGCGGGGGGCTGAGTTATGGCTACACCTTC.

This sequence joins TRBV20-1 and TRBJ1-6; D remains unclear. The V end lost 0 bases, the J end lost 9 bases, and 12 bases lay between the germline ends. Germline V gene data show CDR1 as DFQATT and CDR2 as SNEGSKA (reference sequence). The CDR3 has 14 residues. CDR3 nucleotide sequence: TGCAGTGCTAGAGATCCCTCCCTACGTTCACCCCTCCACTTT. Its translation is CSARDPSLRSPLHF.

The V and J genes are TRBV6-1 and TRBJ2-1; D gene unclear. CDR1 and CDR2 (germline): MNHNS, SASEGT. This CDR3 contains 14 residues. Between the trimmed V and J ends, which lost 0 bases and 12 bases, there was a span of 15 bases. Here the CDR3 reads CASSEAPHPYAQFF. CDR3 in DNA: TGTGCCAGCAGTGAAGCTCCTCACCCCTACGCGCAGTTCTTC.

This sequence joins TRBV5-1 and TRBJ2-3; D remains ambiguous. Germline CDR1 and CDR2: SGHRS and YFSETQ. V dropped 3 bases and J dropped 0 bases, with 23 bases sitting between them. The CDR3 runs to 19 residues. The CDR3 reads CASSSTVQRRFTSTDTQYF. The CDR3, as DNA: TGCGCCAGCAGCTCTACAGTCCAGCGTAGATTTACTAGCACAGATACGCAGTATTTT.

The chain joins TRBV7-3 to TRBJ2-1; 14 nucleotides align to TRBD2. Germline loops: CDR1 SGHTA, CDR2 FQGTGA. The CDR3 sequence is 15 residues long. V was pared by 5 bases and J by 8 bases, with 5 bases of the junction left unmatched. Written as DNA, the CDR3 is TGTGCCAGCAGCATCGGGACTAGCGGGAGCGATGAGCAGTTCTTC. Protein product: CASSIGTSGSDEQFF.

This clonotype came up a few times. The rearrangement links TRBV4-1 to TRBJ2-1; 7 nucleotides align to TRBD1. Germline trimming cut 5 bases from V and 6 bases from J; bases unmatched to any gene: 13. The length of the CDR3 is 16 residues. Germline V lookup: CDR1 MGHRA, CDR2 YSYEKL. The chain's CDR3 is CASSALGTAMGNEQFF. The CDR3 DNA sequence: TGCGCCAGCAGCGCACTGGGGACAGCCATGGGCAATGAGCAGTTCTTC.